This TCR beta chain was recorded in a study of blood T cell repertoires in COVID-19. Study-wide context: Acute and convalescent COVID-19 samples came from the United States, Italy and Spain.

Participants were placed into cohorts based on the clinical history they reported. Data came from immunoSEQ multiplex PCR; TCRdb stores just in-frame clones and leaves some out. The table lists hundreds of thousands of clones, roughly nine tenths of them singletons. CDR1 and CDR2 from the germline V gene are MNHEY and SVGAGI. V was trimmed by 4 bases and J by 3 bases, leaving 12 bases between them. CDR3 length equals 14 residues. The chain has TRBV6-5 and TRBJ1-2, with a weak D call TRBD1 (6 bases). The TCR was taken from a man in his sixties who had recovered from COVID-19. The sample was PBMCs or T cells enriched from blood (not recorded which). The CDR3 protein is CASSSETGHYGYTF. CDR3 nucleotide sequence: TGTGCCAGCAGTTCGGAAACAGGGCACTATGGCTACACCTTC.